This T cell receptor (beta chain) emerged from a study of glioma-infiltrating T cells. General study findings and limits: Tissue-blood divergence was below expectation in non-neoplastic patients, above in gliomas.

On this clonotype: The antigen is undetermined.

This CDR3 comprises 15 residues. The V end lost 0 bases, the J end lost 1 base, and 10 bases lay between the germline ends. Germline assignment: CDR1 SGHDT and CDR2 YYEEEE. TCR alpha and beta CDR3 regions were amplified from RNA using iRepertoire nested multiplex PCR. For one-step reverse transcription and amplification, 100-400 ng of tissue mRNA or PBMC total RNA was used. TCRdb recomputed calls from the multiplex PCR reads with MiXCR, one row per CDR3 protein. The profile shows fewer than 250,000 distinct CDR3 sequences, about 32% of them singletons. The rearrangement links TRBV5-6 to TRBJ1-1; D call uncertain. Sequenced: glioma tissue, nonneoplastic brain tissue, or PBMCs (not recorded which). The source of this sequence is a human donor with low-grade glioma or glioblastoma, undergoing nonglioma brain surgery, or in good health (not recorded which). The CDR3 loop reads CASSLDSGSNTEAFF. The CDR3 DNA follows: TGTGCCAGCAGCTTGGATTCCGGATCGAACACTGAAGCTTTCTTT. Using reference TRBV5-6 and TRBJ1-1 for the parts outside the CDR3, the full variable domain is DAGVTQSPTHLIKTRGQQVTLRCSPKSGHDTVSWYQQALGQGPQFIFQYYEEEERQRGNFPDRFSGHQFPNYSSELNVNALLLGDSALYLCASSLDSGSNTEAFFGQGTRLTVV.